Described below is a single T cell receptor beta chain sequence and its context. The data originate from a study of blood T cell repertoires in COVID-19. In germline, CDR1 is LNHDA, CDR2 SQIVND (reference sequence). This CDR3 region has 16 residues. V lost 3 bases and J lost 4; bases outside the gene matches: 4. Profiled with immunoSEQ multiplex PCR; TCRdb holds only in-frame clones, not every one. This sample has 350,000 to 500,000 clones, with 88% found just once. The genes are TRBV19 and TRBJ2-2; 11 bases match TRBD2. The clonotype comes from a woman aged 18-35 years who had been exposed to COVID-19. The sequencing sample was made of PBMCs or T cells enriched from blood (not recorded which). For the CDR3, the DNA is TGTGCCAGTAGTATTACTAGCGGGGGTCTCACCGGGGAGCTGTTTTTT. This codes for CASSITSGGLTGELFF.